This T cell receptor (beta chain) came from a study of cytomegalovirus exposure and HLA in healthy donors. V was pared by 1 base and J by 1 base, with 14 bases between. Germline V CDR1 and CDR2: SGHNT, YYREEE (reference sequence). The CDR3 has 16 amino acids. Primers for the PCR totalled 60 Vbeta and 13 Jbeta. Data came from immunoSEQ multiplex PCR; TCRdb stores just in-frame clones and leaves some out. The sample includes 150,000 to 200,000 clones, roughly 87% of them seen just once. The sequence derives from a girl under three years old in good health and CMV-seronegative. The specimen was PBMCs. This chain uses TRBV5-4 with TRBJ2-5; D is possibly TRBD2 (5 bases). CDR3 loop: CASSLLKGSGQETQYF. The CDR3 DNA reads as TGTGCCAGCAGCTTGTTAAAGGGCAGCGGCCAAGAGACCCAGTACTTC.